This T cell receptor (beta chain) was sequenced in a study of PD-1 blockade in classical Hodgkin lymphoma. General study points: At C4D1, TCR diversity had climbed significantly for CD4+ cells, though not for CD8+ cells. Complete responders possessed baseline diversity comparable to newly diagnosed patients.

Following autologous stem cell transplantation, relapse occurred in every patient, and exposure to brentuximab vedotin varied. CDR3 length equals 15 residues. Germline assignment: CDR1 SEHNR and CDR2 FQNEAQ (reference sequence). The germline V and J ends were trimmed by 5 bases and 8 bases, with 18 bases remaining between them. TCRdb keeps only in-frame clones here, not all; method: immunoSEQ multiplex PCR. This sample carries under 60,000 clones, around 75% of them seen once, and the ten largest clones take approximately 15%. Regarding this clone: The antigen is undetermined.

This TCR derives from a human donor with classical Hodgkin lymphoma. The V and J genes are TRBV7-9 and TRBJ1-4; possibly TRBD1 for D (6 bases). Sample: peripheral blood mononuclear cells (PBMCs), taken before the second cycle of nivolumab. CDR3 coding DNA: TGTGCCAGCAGCGTCTACAGGGAAGGAGGGGAAAAACTGTTTTTT. Translation: CASSVYREGGEKLFF.